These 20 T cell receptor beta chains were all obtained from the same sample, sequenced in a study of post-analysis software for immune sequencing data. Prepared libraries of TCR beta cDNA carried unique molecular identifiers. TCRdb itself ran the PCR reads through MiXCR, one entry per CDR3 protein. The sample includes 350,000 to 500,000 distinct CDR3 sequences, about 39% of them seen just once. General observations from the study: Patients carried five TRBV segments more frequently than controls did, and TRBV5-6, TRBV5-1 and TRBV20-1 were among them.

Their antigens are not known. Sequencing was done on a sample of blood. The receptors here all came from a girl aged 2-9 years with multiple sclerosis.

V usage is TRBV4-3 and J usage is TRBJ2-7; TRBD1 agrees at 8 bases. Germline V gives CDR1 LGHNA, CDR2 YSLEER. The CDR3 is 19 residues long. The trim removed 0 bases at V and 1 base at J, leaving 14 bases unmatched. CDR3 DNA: TGCGCCAGCAGCCAAGATTGGGGTCGGGTGCAGGGGGCATCCTACGAGCAGTACTTC. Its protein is CASSQDWGRVQGASYEQYF.

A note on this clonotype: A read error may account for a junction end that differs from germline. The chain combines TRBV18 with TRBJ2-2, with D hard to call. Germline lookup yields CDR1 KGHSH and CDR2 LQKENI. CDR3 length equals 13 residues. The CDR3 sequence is CASSPPSTRELFF. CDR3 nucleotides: TGTGCCAGCTCACCACCGAGCACCAGGGAGCTGTTTTTT.

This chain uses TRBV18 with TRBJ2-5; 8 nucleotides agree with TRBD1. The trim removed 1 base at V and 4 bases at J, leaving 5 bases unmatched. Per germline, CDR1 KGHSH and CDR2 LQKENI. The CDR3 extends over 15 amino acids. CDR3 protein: CASSPLPGGRETQYF. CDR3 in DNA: TGTGCCAGCTCACCACTTCCAGGGGGCCGAGAGACCCAGTACTTC.

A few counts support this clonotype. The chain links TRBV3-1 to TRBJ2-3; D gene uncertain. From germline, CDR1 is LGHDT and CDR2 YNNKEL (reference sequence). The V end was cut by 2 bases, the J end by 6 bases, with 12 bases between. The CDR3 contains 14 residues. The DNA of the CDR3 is TGTGCCAGCAGCCAATTGGGTGAAAGGGATACGCAGTATTTT. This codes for CASSQLGERDTQYF.

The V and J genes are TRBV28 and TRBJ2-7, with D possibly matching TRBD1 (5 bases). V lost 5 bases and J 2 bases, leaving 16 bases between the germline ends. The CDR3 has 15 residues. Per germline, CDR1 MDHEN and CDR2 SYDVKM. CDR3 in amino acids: CASSPHRQGAYEQYF. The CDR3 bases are TGTGCCAGCAGTCCCCACCGCCAGGGTGCCTACGAGCAGTACTTC. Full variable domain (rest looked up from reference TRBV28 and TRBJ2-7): DVKVTQSSRYLVKRTGEKVFLECVQDMDHENMFWYRQDPGLGLRLIYFSYDVKMKEKGDIPEGYSVSREKKERFSLILESASTNQTSMYLCASSPHRQGAYEQYFGPGTRLTVT.

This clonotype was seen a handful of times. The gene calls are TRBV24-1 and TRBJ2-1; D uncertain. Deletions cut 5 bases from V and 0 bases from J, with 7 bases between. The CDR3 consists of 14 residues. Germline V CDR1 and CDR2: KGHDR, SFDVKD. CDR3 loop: CATSVGGSYNEQFF. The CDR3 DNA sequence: TGTGCCACCAGTGTGGGCGGCTCCTACAATGAGCAGTTCTTC.

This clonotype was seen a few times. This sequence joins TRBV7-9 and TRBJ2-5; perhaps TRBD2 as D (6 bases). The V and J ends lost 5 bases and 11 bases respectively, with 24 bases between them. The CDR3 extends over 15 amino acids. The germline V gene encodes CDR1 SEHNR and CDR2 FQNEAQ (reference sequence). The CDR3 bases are TGTGCCAGCAGCCCACGGTCTAGTGGACTACTTTGGCAGTACTTC. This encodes CASSPRSSGLLWQYF.

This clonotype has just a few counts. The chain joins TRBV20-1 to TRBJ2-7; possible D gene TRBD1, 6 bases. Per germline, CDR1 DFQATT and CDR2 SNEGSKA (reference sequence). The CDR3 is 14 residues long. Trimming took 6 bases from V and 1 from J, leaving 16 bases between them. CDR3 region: CSARPHRVSYEQYF. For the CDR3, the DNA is TGCAGTGCCCGACCACACAGGGTATCCTACGAGCAGTACTTC.

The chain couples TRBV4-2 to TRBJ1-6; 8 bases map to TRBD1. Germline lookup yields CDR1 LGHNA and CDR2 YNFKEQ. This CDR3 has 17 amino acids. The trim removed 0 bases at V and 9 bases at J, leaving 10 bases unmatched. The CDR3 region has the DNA TGTGCCAGCAGCCAAGATTTTAGACAGGGGTTAGGTTCACCCCTCCACTTT. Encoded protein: CASSQDFRQGLGSPLHF.

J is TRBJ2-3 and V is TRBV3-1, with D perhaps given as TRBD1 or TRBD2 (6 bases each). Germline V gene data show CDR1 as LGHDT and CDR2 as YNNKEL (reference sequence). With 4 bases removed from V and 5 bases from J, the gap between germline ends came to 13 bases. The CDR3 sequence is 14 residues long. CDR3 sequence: CASSLNGGEDTQYF. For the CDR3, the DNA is TGTGCCAGCAGCCTAAACGGGGGCGAAGATACGCAGTATTTT.

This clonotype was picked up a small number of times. The CDR3 reads CASSRYRGFSTGANVLTF. The DNA of the CDR3 is TGTGCCAGCAGTCGATACAGGGGCTTCTCGACTGGGGCCAACGTCCTGACTTTC. The chain is built from TRBV6-1 and TRBJ2-6; 7 bases fit TRBD1. With 5 bases clipped from V and 2 bases from J, the junction kept 12 bases outside the gene matches. This CDR3 has 18 amino acids. From germline, CDR1 is MNHNS and CDR2 SASEGT.

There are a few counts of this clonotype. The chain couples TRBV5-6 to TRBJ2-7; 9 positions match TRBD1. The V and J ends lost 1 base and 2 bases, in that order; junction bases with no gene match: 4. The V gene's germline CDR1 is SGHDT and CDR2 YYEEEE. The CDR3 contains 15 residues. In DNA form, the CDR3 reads TGTGCCAGCAGCTTGTGGACAGGGGATGCCTACGAGCAGTACTTC. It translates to CASSLWTGDAYEQYF. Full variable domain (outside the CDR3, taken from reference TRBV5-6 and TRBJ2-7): DAGVTQSPTHLIKTRGQQVTLRCSPKSGHDTVSWYQQALGQGPQFIFQYYEEEERQRGNFPDRFSGHQFPNYSSELNVNALLLGDSALYLCASSLWTGDAYEQYFGPGTRLTVT.

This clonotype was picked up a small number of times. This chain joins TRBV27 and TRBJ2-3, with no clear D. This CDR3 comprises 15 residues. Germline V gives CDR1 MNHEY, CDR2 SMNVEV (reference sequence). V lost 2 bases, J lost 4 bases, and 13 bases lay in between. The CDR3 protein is CASSLRIDPADTQYF. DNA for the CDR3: TGTGCCAGCAGTTTAAGAATCGACCCAGCAGATACGCAGTATTTT.

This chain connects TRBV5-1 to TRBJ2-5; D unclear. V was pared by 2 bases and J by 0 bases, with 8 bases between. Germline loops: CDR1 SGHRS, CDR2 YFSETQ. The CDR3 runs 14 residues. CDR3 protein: CASSFPANQETQYF. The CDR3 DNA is TGCGCCAGCAGCTTCCCAGCCAACCAAGAGACCCAGTACTTC.

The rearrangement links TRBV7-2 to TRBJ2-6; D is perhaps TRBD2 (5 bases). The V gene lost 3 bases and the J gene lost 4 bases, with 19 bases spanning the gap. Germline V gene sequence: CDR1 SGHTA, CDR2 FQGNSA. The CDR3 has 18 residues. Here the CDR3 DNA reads TGTGCCAGCAGCTTGTTTAGACGCTGGGGAGTGGGGGCCAACGTCCTGACTTTC. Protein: CASSLFRRWGVGANVLTF.

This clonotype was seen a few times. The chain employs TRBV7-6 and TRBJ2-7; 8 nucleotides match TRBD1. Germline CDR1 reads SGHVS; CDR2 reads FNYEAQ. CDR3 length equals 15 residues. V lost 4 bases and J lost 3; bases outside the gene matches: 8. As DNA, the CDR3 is TGTGCCAGCAGCTGGACAGGGAAACGTGGCTACGAGCAGTACTTC. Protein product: CASSWTGKRGYEQYF.

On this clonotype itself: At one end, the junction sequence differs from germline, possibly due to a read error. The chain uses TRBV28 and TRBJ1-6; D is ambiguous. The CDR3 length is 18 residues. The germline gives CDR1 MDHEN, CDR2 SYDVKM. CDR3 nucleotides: TGTGCCAGCAGTTTTGGTGGGAAGGGATACTCCGATAATTCACCCCTCCACTTT. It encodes CASSFGGKGYSDNSPLHF.

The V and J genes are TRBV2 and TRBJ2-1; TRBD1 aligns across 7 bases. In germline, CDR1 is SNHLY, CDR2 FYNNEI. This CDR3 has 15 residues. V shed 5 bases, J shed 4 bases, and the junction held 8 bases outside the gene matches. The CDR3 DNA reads TGTGCCAGCAGTAATTGGGGGACAGATTACAATGAGCAGTTCTTC. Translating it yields CASSNWGTDYNEQFF.

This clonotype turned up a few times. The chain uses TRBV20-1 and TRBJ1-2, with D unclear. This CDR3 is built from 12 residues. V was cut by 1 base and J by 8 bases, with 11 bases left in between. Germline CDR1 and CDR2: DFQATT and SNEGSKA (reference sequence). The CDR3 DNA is TGCAGTGCTAGAGCAGGTCCGGGCGGCTACACCTTC. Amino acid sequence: CSARAGPGGYTF.

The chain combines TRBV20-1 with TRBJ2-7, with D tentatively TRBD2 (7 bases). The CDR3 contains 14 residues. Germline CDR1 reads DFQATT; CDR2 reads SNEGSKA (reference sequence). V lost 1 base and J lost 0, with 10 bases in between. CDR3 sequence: CSARGGGTSYEQYF. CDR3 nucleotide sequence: TGCAGTGCTAGAGGCGGGGGCACCTCCTACGAGCAGTACTTC.